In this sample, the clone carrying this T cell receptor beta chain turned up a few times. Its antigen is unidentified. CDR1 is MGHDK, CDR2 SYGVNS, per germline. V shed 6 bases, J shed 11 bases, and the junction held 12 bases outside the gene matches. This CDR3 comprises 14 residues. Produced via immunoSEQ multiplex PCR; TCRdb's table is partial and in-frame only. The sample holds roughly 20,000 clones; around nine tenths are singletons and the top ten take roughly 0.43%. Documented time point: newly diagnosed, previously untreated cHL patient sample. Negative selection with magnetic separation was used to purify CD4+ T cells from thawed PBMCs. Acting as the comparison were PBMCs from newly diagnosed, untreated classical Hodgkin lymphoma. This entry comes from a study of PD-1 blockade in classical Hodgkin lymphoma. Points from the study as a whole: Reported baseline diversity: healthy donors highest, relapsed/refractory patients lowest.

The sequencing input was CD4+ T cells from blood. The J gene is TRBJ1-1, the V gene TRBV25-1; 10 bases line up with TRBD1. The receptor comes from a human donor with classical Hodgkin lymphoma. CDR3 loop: CASRDRGTARGAFF. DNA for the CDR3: TGTGCCAGCAGGGACAGGGGGACAGCCAGGGGGGCTTTCTTT.